This T cell receptor (beta chain) originates from a study of radiotherapy plus CTLA-4 blockade in lung cancer. In the case of this clone: Its antigen is undetermined.

CTLA-4 blockade with ipilimumab, together with focal radiation, was given to patients with chemo-refractory metastatic non-small-cell lung cancer. Study-wide findings and caveats: Clones of tumor-derived TCRs expanded in blood after radiotherapy plus ipilimumab. Response was reportedly best predicted by early blood T cell clone dynamics, with interferon-beta.

Germline V gene lookup returns CDR1 SGHTA and CDR2 FQGNSA. CDR3 length: 15 amino acids. Here immunoSEQ multiplex PCR was the method, and the copy in TCRdb shows in-frame clones only, minus some. The repertoire holds about 85,000 clones, with around 87% as singletons. The starting material was peripheral blood, obtained from a patient treated with radiotherapy plus ipilimumab. The chain couples TRBV7-2 to TRBJ2-5; TRBD1 matches 10 bases. The J call is doubtful: the DNA matches TRBJ2-7 better. The receptor's source is a human donor with non-small cell lung cancer who had a partial response to radiotherapy plus ipilimumab. CDR3 sequence reads: CASSLERQGAYEQYF. DNA of the CDR3: TGTGCCAGCAGCTTAGAGAGACAGGGGGCGTACGAGCAGTACTTC.